This T cell receptor beta chain was observed in a study of PD-L1 blockade in urothelial cancer. Study in general: Blood was evaluated 3 weeks (second dose) and 6 weeks after therapy began.

The time point is: peripheral blood 6 weeks after treatment start. Each individual provided 1 to 8 samples (taken pretreatment and on-treatment). Profiling relied on immunoSEQ multiplex PCR, and the TCRdb table lists in-frame clones only, not all of them. Found here are about 50,000 clones, around 82% of them singletons; the top ten hold 1.5% to 2%. With regard to this clone: What it recognizes is unknown.

General observations from the study: Durable-benefit patients had greater expansion of tumor-associated blood clones at 3 weeks.

With 3 bases clipped from V and 7 bases from J, the junction kept 4 bases outside the gene matches. Germline CDR1 reads LNHDA; CDR2 reads SQIVND (reference sequence). CDR3 size: 15 residues. The material sequenced was PBMCs, taken around atezolizumab (anti-PD-L1) treatment. This chain joins TRBV19 and TRBJ2-1; 12 nucleotides line up with TRBD2. This TCR was sampled from a man between 50 and 59 years old with urothelial cancer. CDR3 amino acids: CASSILAGGPNEQFF. The CDR3, as DNA: TGTGCCAGTAGTATTCTAGCGGGAGGGCCAAATGAGCAGTTCTTC. The complete variable domain, with remaining parts taken from reference TRBV19 and TRBJ2-1, reads DGGITQSPKYLFRKEGQNVTLSCEQNLNHDAMYWYRQDPGQGLRLIYYSQIVNDFQKGDIAEGYSVSREKKESFPLTVTSAQKNPTAFYLCASSILAGGPNEQFFGPGTRLTVL.